This T cell receptor (beta chain) was sequenced for a study of blood T cells in healthy people across ages. The study's findings and limits: With naive T cell percentage, TCR beta diversity showed a strong correlation. Estimates of total diversity, which came from one million sequenced T cells, were considered to be underestimates. The study could not conclusively compare naive and antigen-experienced cells, given its unsorted PBMCs.

To note about this clonotype: Antigen unknown.

Through a sample-barcoded 5' primer and a J-beta primer mix, a second PCR was run for about 6 to 12 cycles. TCRdb ran MiXCR on the 5' RACE reads and lists one entry per CDR3 protein. The table shows 650,000 to 1,000,000 distinct CDR3 sequences, with around 34% occurring only once. This receptor was obtained from a man between 18 and 35 years old in good health. The sample taken for sequencing was blood.

CDR3 in amino acids: CASSFTSPLDEQYF. The DNA for the CDR3 is TGCGCCAGCAGCTTTACATCACCCCTGGACGAGCAGTACTTC. The chain carries TRBV5-1 and TRBJ2-7; no clear D. With 2 bases removed from V and 5 bases from J, the gap between germline ends came to 14 bases. Per germline, CDR1 SGHRS and CDR2 YFSETQ. The CDR3 consists of 14 residues.